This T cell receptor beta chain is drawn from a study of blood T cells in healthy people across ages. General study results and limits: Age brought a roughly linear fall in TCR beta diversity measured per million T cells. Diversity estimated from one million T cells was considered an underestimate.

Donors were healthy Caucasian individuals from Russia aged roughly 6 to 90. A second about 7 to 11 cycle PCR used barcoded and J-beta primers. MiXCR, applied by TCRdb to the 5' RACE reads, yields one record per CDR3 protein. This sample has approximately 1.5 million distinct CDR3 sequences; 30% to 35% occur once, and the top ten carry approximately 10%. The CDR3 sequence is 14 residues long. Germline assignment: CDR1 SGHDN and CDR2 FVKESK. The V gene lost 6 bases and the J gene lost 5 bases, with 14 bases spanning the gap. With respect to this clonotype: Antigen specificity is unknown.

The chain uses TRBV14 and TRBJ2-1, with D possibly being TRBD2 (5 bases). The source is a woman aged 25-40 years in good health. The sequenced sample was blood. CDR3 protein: CASSGRLLNNEQFF. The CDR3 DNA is TGTGCCAGCAGTGGGAGACTCCTTAACAATGAGCAGTTCTTC. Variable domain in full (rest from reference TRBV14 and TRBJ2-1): EAGVTQFPSHSVIEKGQTVTLRCDPISGHDNLYWYRRVMGKEIKFLLHFVKESKQDESGMPNNRFLAERTGGTYSTLKVQPAELEDSGVYFCASSGRLLNNEQFFGPGTRLTVL.